The 21 T cell receptor beta chains presented below share a single source sample, sequenced in a study of T cell repertoires in cytomegalovirus infection. TCRdb redid the calling of the reads with MiXCR, one entry per CDR3 protein. The data hold about 530,000 distinct CDR3 sequences, with less than 30% observed a single time. Input material: PBMCs. These receptor sequences come from a human donor in good health (CMV status not recorded). Some clones in this sample may be carry-over from other donors' samples.

The chain uses TRBV10-2 and TRBJ2-1, with 7 bases that match TRBD2. The V and J ends lost 6 bases and 5 bases, in that order; junction bases with no gene match: 4. The CDR3 has 13 residues. The germline V gene encodes CDR1 WSHSY and CDR2 SAAADI. In nucleotides, the CDR3 is TGCGCCAGCAGGCGGGAGCCTAACAATGAGCAGTTCTTC. It encodes CASRREPNNEQFF.

This clonotype came up a few times. The chain links TRBV28 to TRBJ1-2; D remains unclear. There are 11 residues in the CDR3. The V end lost 5 bases, the J end lost 7 bases, and 8 bases lay between the germline ends. Germline values: CDR1 MDHEN, CDR2 SYDVKM. CDR3 coding DNA: TGTGCCAGCAGTATACACAGTGGCTACACCTTC. Protein: CASSIHSGYTF.

This clonotype was counted only a few times. The chain recombines TRBV6-5 with TRBJ2-7; perhaps TRBD2 as D (6 bases). V lost 5 bases and J lost 1, with 12 bases in between. This CDR3 has 14 amino acids. Germline assignment: CDR1 MNHEY and CDR2 SVGAGI. CDR3 DNA sequence: TGTGCCAGCAGTCCCAGTAGCGGTTCCTACGAGCAGTACGTC. Its translation is CASSPSSGSYEQYV.

This clonotype was detected ten times or more. The gene calls are TRBV7-2 and TRBJ2-3, with 11 positions matching TRBD2. The CDR3 is 16 amino acids. The junction had 5 bases not matched to a gene; V was cut back by 5 bases and J by 1 base. The germline V gene encodes CDR1 SGHTA and CDR2 FQGNSA. The chain's CDR3 is CASSVLAGVGTDTQYF. The DNA for the CDR3 is TGTGCCAGCAGCGTACTAGCGGGAGTGGGCACAGATACGCAGTATTTT.

Written as DNA, the CDR3 is TGCGCCAGCAGCTTGGATACAGTTGGCAGCGACGAGCAGTACTTC. Its protein is CASSLDTVGSDEQYF. The chain couples TRBV5-1 to TRBJ2-7, with D unresolved. There are 15 residues in the CDR3. Germline CDR1 is SGHRS and CDR2 is YFSETQ. The germline V and J ends were trimmed by 0 bases and 5 bases, with 15 bases remaining between them.

The chain couples TRBV6-2 or TRBV6-3 to TRBJ1-1; 10 bases align to TRBD1. Germline V CDR1 and CDR2: MNHEY, SVGEGT. Trimming cost V 10 bases and J 0 bases; bases outside gene matches: 8. There are 15 residues in the CDR3. CDR3 loop: CATGTGDSMNTEAFF. The CDR3 nucleotides are TGTGCCACCGGGACAGGGGATTCCATGAACACTGAAGCTTTCTTT.

Only a few counts were recorded for this clonotype. The rearrangement uses TRBV6-1 and TRBJ2-7; no clear D. The germline V gene encodes CDR1 MNHNS and CDR2 SASEGT. Trimming cost V 6 bases and J 3 bases, with 6 bases left between them. The CDR3 runs 11 residues. The CDR3 here is CASRSYYEQYF. CDR3 DNA: TGTGCCAGCAGGAGCTACTACGAGCAGTACTTC.

This clonotype was counted only a few times. This chain joins TRBV4-1 and TRBJ2-5; 7 bases fit TRBD2. Unmatched junction bases numbered 8, after V lost 1 base and J lost 3 bases. This CDR3 has 16 residues. The germline V gene has CDR1 MGHRA and CDR2 YSYEKL. The DNA of the CDR3 is TGCGCCAGCAGCCAAGGCGGCGGGAGCTGGGAAGAGACCCAGTACTTC. Its protein is CASSQGGGSWEETQYF.

In its sample, this clonotype was seen a few times. J is TRBJ2-3 and V is TRBV6-6, with TRBD2 matching 15 bases. Germline V gives CDR1 MNHNY, CDR2 SVGAGI (reference sequence). This CDR3 is built from 18 residues. The ends lost 2 bases at V and 7 bases at J; junction bases unmatched: 10. For the CDR3, the DNA is TGTGCCAGCAGTTACACCGGACTAGCGGGAGGGCCACCCAATACGCAGTATTTT. This gives the protein CASSYTGLAGGPPNTQYF.

The J gene is TRBJ2-1, the V gene TRBV5-1; the match to TRBD2 covers 7 bases. The J segment lost 0 bases and the V segment lost 6 bases, leaving 6 bases of the junction unmatched. The CDR3 length is 15 residues. Germline CDR1 SGHRS, CDR2 YFSETQ. CDR3 sequence (DNA): TGCGCCAGCACCTCTAGCGGTAACTCCTACAATGAGCAGTTCTTC. This gives the protein CASTSSGNSYNEQFF.

This clonotype was counted ten times or more. The rearrangement links TRBV7-2 to TRBJ2-5; 9 bases align to TRBD2. After removal of 5 bases from V and 4 bases from J, the junction contained 8 bases not matched to a gene. Germline lookup yields CDR1 SGHTA and CDR2 FQGNSA. This CDR3 is built from 15 residues. The DNA of the CDR3 is TGTGCCAGCAGCCTAAACGGCGGGAGGGGAGAGACCCAGTACTTC. Its protein product is CASSLNGGRGETQYF.

This clonotype turned up a few times. The rearrangement links TRBV19 to TRBJ2-6; 11 bases are shared with TRBD1. The CDR3 runs to 18 residues. Unmatched junction bases numbered 9, after V lost 6 bases and J lost 2 bases. The germline V gene encodes CDR1 LNHDA and CDR2 SQIVND (reference sequence). The CDR3: CASSPRDRGIAGANVLTF. For the CDR3, the DNA is TGTGCCAGTAGCCCTCGGGACAGGGGGATTGCTGGGGCCAACGTCCTGACTTTC.

The table lists this clonotype with many counts. J is TRBJ1-6 and V is TRBV7-2; 8 nucleotides align to TRBD1. CDR1 is SGHTA, CDR2 FQGNSA, per germline. This CDR3 is built from 15 residues. The V segment lost 3 bases and the J segment 9 bases; nucleotides outside the gene matches: 7. The CDR3 nucleotides are TGTGCCAGCAGCTTCGTCATGCAGGGGGCTTCACCCCTCCACTTT. Translation: CASSFVMQGASPLHF.

This clonotype was detected only a few times. V and J are TRBV6-2 or TRBV6-3 and TRBJ2-2; D unclear. CDR1 and CDR2 (germline): MNHEY, SVGEGT. The V gene lost 4 bases and the J gene lost 5 bases, with 20 bases spanning the gap. This CDR3 comprises 17 residues. The CDR3 loop is CASSLNHRVPETGELFF. CDR3 DNA sequence: TGTGCCAGCAGTTTAAATCACCGGGTCCCGGAAACCGGGGAGCTGTTTTTT.

This clonotype has more than one count but fewer than ten. One base away lies a much larger clone, so this may be a sequencing read error. CDR3 sequence reads: CASSDLAKNIQYF. CDR3 nucleotide sequence: TGTGCCAGCAGTGATTTAGCCAAAAACATTCAGTACTTC. The J gene is TRBJ2-4, the V gene TRBV12-3 or TRBV12-4; the D is unclear. With 5 bases removed from V and 0 bases from J, the gap between germline ends came to 5 bases. CDR3 length equals 13 residues.

A note on this clonotype: This could be a read error, since a much larger clone is one nucleotide away. The chain links TRBV27 to TRBJ1-1, with TRBD1 as a possible D gene (6 bases). The length of the CDR3 is 13 residues. Between the trimmed V and J ends, which lost 8 bases and 1 base, there was a span of 11 bases. Per the germline V gene, CDR1 is MNHEY and CDR2 is SMNVEV (reference sequence). CDR3 in amino acids: CASGIQGNTEAFF. For the CDR3, the DNA is TGTGCCAGCGGCATACAGGGGAACACTGAAGCTTTCTTT.

The V call is TRBV20-1, the J call TRBJ1-1; D not certain. Germline CDR1 and CDR2: DFQATT and SNEGSKA (reference sequence). The ends were cut back, 6 bases at V and 3 bases at J, with 23 bases in the middle. The CDR3 is 16 residues long. Written as DNA, the CDR3 is TGCAGTGCCGCAATCAAAAGAATAGGGTCCTACACTGAAGCTTTCTTT. The encoded protein is CSAAIKRIGSYTEAFF.

V and J are TRBV12-3 or TRBV12-4 and TRBJ1-5; D gene uncertain. Trimming shortened V by 3 bases and J by 2 bases, and 8 bases separated the two germline ends. This CDR3 region has 14 residues. This CDR3 reads CASSLDRRNQPQHF. The CDR3 DNA is TGTGCCAGCAGTTTGGATAGGCGCAATCAGCCCCAGCATTTT.

This clonotype was detected many times. This chain's CDR3 is CASSLGGHNYNEQFF. The CDR3 region has the DNA TGTGCCAGCAGCTTAGGGGGTCATAACTACAATGAGCAGTTCTTC. V gene TRBV7-6 combines with J gene TRBJ2-1, with D unresolved. Germline V gives CDR1 SGHVS, CDR2 FNYEAQ. The CDR3 has 15 amino acids. The V end was cut by 1 base, the J end by 3 bases, with 10 bases between.

This sequence joins TRBV20-1 and TRBJ2-7; 7 nucleotides line up with TRBD2. V dropped 1 base and J dropped 4; count of bases not matched to a gene: 10. Germline V CDR1 and CDR2: DFQATT, SNEGSKA (reference sequence). CDR3 size: 15 residues. CDR3 residues: CSARAGRGAPYEQYV. The CDR3 coding sequence is TGCAGTGCTAGAGCTGGGAGGGGTGCCCCGTACGAGCAGTACGTC.

The V and J genes are TRBV15 and TRBJ2-3; 9 bases fit TRBD1. Germline V gives CDR1 LNHNV, CDR2 YYDKDF (reference sequence). This CDR3 comprises 15 residues. V dropped 5 bases and J dropped 3; count of bases not matched to a gene: 6. CDR3 amino acids: CATSGDRGYTDTQYF. The CDR3 nucleotides read TGTGCCACCAGCGGTGACAGGGGGTATACAGATACGCAGTATTTT.